This TCR beta chain stems from a study of blood T cell repertoires in COVID-19. The overall study: Acute and convalescent COVID-19 samples came from the United States, Italy and Spain. From T cells, B-cell-depleted T cells, or PBMCs came the material, which was cDNA or gDNA.

V lost 4 bases and J lost 6; bases outside the gene matches: 5. The CDR3 spans 15 residues. CDR1 SGHRS and CDR2 YFSETQ come from the germline V gene. Original handling: Reference gene primer amplification yielded estimated nucleated cell counts. Assay: immunoSEQ multiplex PCR; the TCRdb copy retains only in-frame clones and omits some. Clonal size and the V and J genes are those of that table, whereas D and trimming came from the DNA. The sample consists of 25,000 to 30,000 clones, roughly nine tenths of them appearing once. This receptor was identified in a human donor with acute or convalescent COVID-19. The donor label of this sample is uncertain. The J gene is TRBJ2-1, the V gene TRBV5-1; 12 positions agree with TRBD2. Sequencing input: peripheral blood. CDR3 region: CASSTTSGGRNEQFF. The DNA of the CDR3 is TGCGCCAGCAGCACGACTAGCGGGGGCCGCAATGAGCAGTTCTTC.